Each of the 29 T cell receptor beta chains below was sequenced from the same sample in a study of PD-L1 blockade in urothelial cancer. Clones were read by immunoSEQ multiplex PCR, and TCRdb kept only the in-frame ones, dropping some. Of 130,000 or so clones in the sample, less than 85% were seen once. Stated time point: pretreatment peripheral blood. The input for sequencing was PBMCs, taken around atezolizumab (anti-PD-L1) treatment. The receptors shown here come from a man over 45 with urothelial cancer.

The V and J genes are TRBV15 and TRBJ1-2; D gene ambiguous. V was cut by 0 bases and J by 6 bases, with 14 bases left in between. This CDR3 spans 15 amino acids. In germline, CDR1 is LNHNV, CDR2 YYDKDF (reference sequence). The CDR3 loop reads CATSRDFGLQDGYTF. The CDR3 DNA sequence: TGTGCCACCAGCAGAGATTTTGGGCTCCAGGATGGCTACACCTTC.

The V call is TRBV9, the J call TRBJ2-2, with 8 bases that match TRBD2. This CDR3 contains 15 residues. From germline, CDR1 is SGDLS and CDR2 YYNGEE. J was trimmed by 4 bases and V by 3 bases; bases with no gene match: 5. Here the CDR3 DNA reads TGTGCCAGCAGCGCCGGGAGGGTGGGCACCGGGGAGCTGTTTTTT. Encoded protein: CASSAGRVGTGELFF.

The CDR3, as DNA: TGTGCCAGCAGCTTAACGCCTAGCGGCCAAGAGACCCAGTACTTC. Its protein product is CASSLTPSGQETQYF. V is TRBV7-3 and J is TRBJ2-5; 7 bases map to TRBD2. This CDR3 has 15 residues. The junction had 2 bases not matched to a gene; V was cut back by 0 bases and J by 1 base. Germline-derived CDR1 and CDR2 are SGHTA and FQGTGA.

This sequence joins TRBV5-1 and TRBJ1-1; D possibly corresponds to TRBD1 (5 bases). V was clipped by 0 bases and J by 3 bases, with 6 bases between them. CDR3 length: 13 residues. The germline V gene has CDR1 SGHRS and CDR2 YFSETQ. The CDR3 loop is CASSLGGDTEAFF. As DNA, the CDR3 is TGCGCCAGCAGCTTGGGGGGGGACACTGAAGCTTTCTTT.

The V gene is TRBV2, the J gene TRBJ2-5; 7 bases agree with TRBD1. Germline-derived CDR1 and CDR2 are SNHLY and FYNNEI. Unmatched junction bases numbered 7, after V lost 4 bases and J lost 5 bases. The CDR3 sequence is 14 residues long. The CDR3 region is CASSGDSQSETQYF. As DNA, the CDR3 is TGTGCCAGCAGTGGGGACAGCCAGTCCGAGACCCAGTACTTC.

The chain combines TRBV19 with TRBJ2-7; TRBD2 aligns across 9 bases. This CDR3 has 16 residues. The V gene end was trimmed by 1 base and the J gene end by 5 bases; junction bases not matched to a gene: 9. Germline CDR1 is LNHDA and CDR2 is SQIVND (reference sequence). In DNA form, the CDR3 reads TGTGCCAGTAGTATAGGGAGGCTAGCGGGAAGGAACGAGCAGTACTTC. This translates into CASSIGRLAGRNEQYF.

For this clone: At one end the junction does not follow the germline gene, possibly because of a read error. The gene calls are TRBV4-1 and TRBJ2-3; 9 bases agree with TRBD2. The CDR3 covers 15 residues. Germline V lookup: CDR1 MGHRA, CDR2 YSYEKL. CDR3 nucleotide sequence: TGCGCCAGCAGTCAAGCGGCAGCGGGAGGAGATACGCAGTATTTT. It encodes CASSQAAAGGDTQYF.

This clone was seen only once. J is TRBJ1-1 and V is TRBV28; TRBD1 matches at 11 bases. J lost 6 bases, V lost 2 bases, and 2 bases had no gene match. The CDR3 loop spans 14 amino acids. Germline CDR1 and CDR2: MDHEN and SYDVKM. The CDR3 DNA reads as TGTGCCAGCAGTTTAGGGACAGGGGGGGCTGAAGCTTTCTTT. Its protein is CASSLGTGGAEAFF. The full variable domain, in which reference TRBV28 and TRBJ1-1 provide the parts outside the CDR3, is DVKVTQSSRYLVKRTGEKVFLECVQDMDHENMFWYRQDPGLGLRLIYFSYDVKMKEKGDIPEGYSVSREKKERFSLILESASTNQTSMYLCASSLGTGGAEAFFGQGTRLTVV.

The chain has TRBV6-1 and TRBJ1-1; the D is unclear. CDR3 length: 12 residues. Germline CDR1 is MNHNS and CDR2 is SASEGT. V was pared by 6 bases and J by 9 bases, with 14 bases between. The CDR3 DNA sequence: TGTGCCAGCAGCGGGATGAGTGTTCAAGCTTTCTTT. Amino acids: CASSGMSVQAFF.

This rearrangement joins TRBV4-1 to TRBJ2-1, with a tentative D call TRBD2 (7 bases). V was clipped by 4 bases and J by 3 bases, with 22 bases between them. The germline CDR1 and CDR2 sequences are MGHRA and YSYEKL. The CDR3 length is 18 residues. The CDR3 DNA is TGCGCCAGCAGCCTGACAGGCCGGACGGGGGGAGGCTACAATGAGCAGTTCTTC. Protein: CASSLTGRTGGGYNEQFF.

This chain connects TRBV5-1 to TRBJ1-3, with D possibly matching TRBD1 (6 bases). The V and J ends lost 3 bases and 4 bases respectively, with 17 bases between them. The CDR3 has 16 amino acids. Germline V gene sequence: CDR1 SGHRS, CDR2 YFSETQ. The CDR3 region has the DNA TGCGCCAGCAGCTCGGGGACATCTAATACAGGAAACACCATATATTTT. Translation: CASSSGTSNTGNTIYF.

The chain employs TRBV11-2 and TRBJ1-5; 8 bases agree with TRBD1. V dropped 5 bases and J dropped 3; count of bases not matched to a gene: 12. This CDR3 contains 17 residues. Germline V gene lookup returns CDR1 SGHAT and CDR2 FQNNGV. The CDR3 loop is CASSVGQGHGVNQPQHF. In DNA form, the CDR3 reads TGTGCCAGCAGCGTAGGACAGGGACACGGTGTCAATCAGCCCCAGCATTTT.

This clone was seen only once. This rearrangement joins TRBV18 to TRBJ2-7; the D gene is possibly TRBD1 (8 bases). With 5 bases removed from V and 2 bases from J, the gap between germline ends came to 16 bases. CDR1 and CDR2 (germline): KGHSH, LQKENI. The CDR3 is 15 amino acids. The CDR3 DNA sequence: TGTGCCAGCTCATCAGGAACAGGGGGGGCCTACGAGCAGTACTTC. It is translated as CASSSGTGGAYEQYF.

Concerning this clone: This CDR3 is also generated by other DNA sequences in the sample. The chain is built from TRBV5-1 and TRBJ2-3; 12 bases line up with TRBD2. This CDR3 contains 15 residues. From germline, CDR1 is SGHRS and CDR2 YFSETQ. Trimming removed 3 bases from V and 3 bases from J; junction bases left unmatched: 2. CDR3 nucleotide sequence: TGCGCCAGCAGCTGGGGACTAGCGGGTACAGATACGCAGTATTTT. It is translated as CASSWGLAGTDTQYF.

The genes are TRBV6-1 and TRBJ2-7; 7 nucleotides match TRBD2. Germline CDR1 and CDR2: MNHNS and SASEGT. This CDR3 spans 14 amino acids. Trimming cost V 5 bases and J 2 bases; bases outside gene matches: 6. CDR3 sequence (DNA): TGTGCCAGCAGTCGGGAGGCCGGGGCCTACGAGCAGTACTTC. Its protein is CASSREAGAYEQYF.

The genes are TRBV9 and TRBJ2-5; maybe TRBD2 (5 bases). CDR1 SGDLS and CDR2 YYNGEE come from the germline V gene. Trimming stripped 5 bases from V and 4 bases from J, with 24 bases between. The CDR3 is 17 residues long. The CDR3 sequence is CASRDSAPGFVGETQYF. CDR3 in DNA: TGTGCCAGCAGAGATAGCGCCCCGGGATTTGTGGGAGAGACCCAGTACTTC.

This chain connects TRBV28 to TRBJ1-2, with D hard to call. CDR3 length: 12 residues. Germline assignment: CDR1 MDHEN and CDR2 SYDVKM. Trimming removed 6 bases at V and 8 bases at J, with 13 bases between. For the CDR3, the DNA is TGTGCCAGCAGGCCGAACTGGGAGGGCTACACCTTC. Translating gives CASRPNWEGYTF.

The V call is TRBV7-8, the J call TRBJ2-1, with 8 bases that match TRBD2. The germline CDR1 and CDR2 sequences are SGHVS and FQNEAQ. V was clipped by 7 bases and J by 7 bases; unmatched bases: 9. CDR3 length: 14 amino acids. CDR3 DNA: TGTGCCAGCACCCAGGGACTAGATCAGAATGAGCAGTTCTTC. Translation: CASTQGLDQNEQFF.

The chain has TRBV6-1 and TRBJ1-2, with D maybe TRBD1 (6 bases). This CDR3 is built from 15 residues. Trimming pared 0 bases from V and 4 bases from J, leaving 12 bases between. Germline CDR1 and CDR2: MNHNS and SASEGT. The CDR3 nucleotides are TGTGCCAGCAGTGAAGCTGGGGGCGGCGGCTATGGCTACACCTTC. Translated, it gives CASSEAGGGGYGYTF.

This chain connects TRBV27 to TRBJ1-2, with 11 bases matching TRBD1. Losses at the gene ends were 6 bases for V and 2 bases for J; bases not matched to a gene: 11. CDR3 length: 17 residues. Germline CDR1 and CDR2: MNHEY and SMNVEV (reference sequence). CDR3 nucleotides: TGTGCCAGCAGCCAAGGACAGGGGGCAGTGGGAAACTATGGCTACACCTTC. Encoded protein: CASSQGQGAVGNYGYTF.

The rearrangement uses TRBV18 and TRBJ2-7; 9 positions match TRBD1. Germline V gives CDR1 KGHSH, CDR2 LQKENI. The V and J ends lost 6 bases and 0 bases, in that order; junction bases with no gene match: 9. The length of the CDR3 is 16 residues. The CDR3 nucleotides read TGTGCCAGCTCGCAACCGGGACAGGGAGACTCCTACGAGCAGTACTTC. It yields the protein CASSQPGQGDSYEQYF. Full variable domain (missing parts from reference TRBV18 and TRBJ2-7): NAGVMQNPRHLVRRRGQEARLRCSPMKGHSHVYWYRQLPEEGLKFMVYLQKENIIDESGMPKERFSAEFPKEGPSILRIQQVVRGDSAAYFCASSQPGQGDSYEQYFGPGTRLTVT.

The sample holds a few counts of this clone. The chain recombines TRBV28 with TRBJ2-5; 8 bases agree with TRBD2. This CDR3 is 14 amino acids long. V lost 5 bases, J lost 4 bases, and 6 bases stayed unmatched. Germline-derived CDR1 and CDR2 are MDHEN and SYDVKM. The CDR3 coding sequence is TGTGCCAGCAGTCCGGGAGGGGCCCGAGAGACCCAGTACTTC. Its protein product is CASSPGGARETQYF.

V is TRBV6-1 and J is TRBJ2-7; 8 nucleotides match TRBD2. The V segment lost 2 bases and the J segment 5 bases; nucleotides outside the gene matches: 5. This CDR3 is built from 14 residues. Germline V gene lookup returns CDR1 MNHNS and CDR2 SASEGT. CDR3 region: CASSESGSKDEQYF. The CDR3 DNA reads TGTGCCAGCAGTGAAAGCGGGAGTAAGGACGAGCAGTACTTC.

V is TRBV27 and J is TRBJ1-5; D unresolved. V lost 6 bases to trimming and J lost 0 bases, with 9 bases between them. Germline-derived CDR1 and CDR2 are MNHEY and SMNVEV (reference sequence). The CDR3 is 14 residues long. The CDR3 loop is CASSPTYSNQPQHF. In DNA form, the CDR3 reads TGTGCCAGCAGCCCGACATATAGCAATCAGCCCCAGCATTTT.

The chain carries TRBV11-2 and TRBJ1-1; 12 bases align to TRBD1. V was clipped by 5 bases and J by 4 bases; unmatched bases: 11. In germline, CDR1 is SGHAT, CDR2 FQNNGV. The CDR3 spans 17 residues. The CDR3 nucleotides are TGTGCCAGCAGCGTCGGGACAGGGGGCCGTTTGGGCACTGAAGCTTTCTTT. Its translation: CASSVGTGGRLGTEAFF.

The rearrangement joins TRBV4-1 to TRBJ2-5, with 10 bases aligning to TRBD2. Germline CDR1 MGHRA, CDR2 YSYEKL. The CDR3 runs 17 residues. The trim removed 0 bases at V and 5 bases at J, leaving 9 bases unmatched. The chain's CDR3 is CASSQDPGASGSETQYF. The CDR3 region has the DNA TGCGCCAGCAGCCAAGACCCCGGGGCTAGCGGGAGTGAGACCCAGTACTTC.

The chain carries TRBV7-9 and TRBJ2-2; TRBD2 might be the D (6 bases). In germline, CDR1 is SEHNR, CDR2 FQNEAQ (reference sequence). The germline V and J ends were trimmed by 11 bases and 1 base, with 17 bases remaining between them. This CDR3 has 15 residues. The CDR3 protein is CAAGIRARNTGELFF. The CDR3 DNA follows: TGTGCCGCGGGGATCCGGGCCCGGAACACCGGGGAGCTGTTTTTT.

This CDR3 reads CASSSTGPYGYTF. CDR3 in DNA: TGTGCCAGCAGTTCGACAGGCCCGTATGGCTACACCTTC. V gene TRBV28 combines with J gene TRBJ1-2; D perhaps matches TRBD1 (6 bases). CDR3 length: 13 residues. Trimming shortened V by 4 bases and J by 5 bases, and 11 bases separated the two germline ends. Germline V gene data show CDR1 as MDHEN and CDR2 as SYDVKM.

The V and J genes are TRBV19 and TRBJ2-1; TRBD2 is a possible D gene (6 bases). The CDR3 length is 15 residues. The germline V and J ends were trimmed by 7 bases and 0 bases, with 13 bases remaining between them. Germline lookup yields CDR1 LNHDA and CDR2 SQIVND (reference sequence). In DNA form, the CDR3 reads TGTGCCAGTATGGGACTTCCGAGCTCCTACAATGAGCAGTTCTTC. Translation gives CASMGLPSSYNEQFF.